The T cell receptor (beta chain) described here comes from a study of tumor and adjacent non-tumor tissue in lung cancer. Study outcomes and limitations: Top 100 clones took a larger repertoire share in normal lung.

RNA was extracted from bulk tissue without any cell sorting. This non-tumor lung sample came from over 3 cm beyond the tumor edge. A modified ARM-PCR protocol with three rounds of nested PCR amplified TCRbeta. MiXCR was run by TCRdb on the multiplex PCR reads, yielding one entry per CDR3 protein. The sample carries over 100,000 distinct CDR3 sequences, 60% to 65% recorded once. Concerning this clonotype: The antigen remains unidentified. One end of the junction is discordant with germline, which a read error may explain.

The CDR3 contains 12 residues. Germline CDR1 SQVTM, CDR2 ANQGSEA. The source material was distant non-tumor lung tissue. V gene TRBV29-1 combines with J gene TRBJ1-2, with 7 positions matching TRBD1. This TCR was sampled from a man between 60 and 70 years old with non-small cell lung cancer. The CDR3 DNA reads TGCAGCGTTGCTGGGACAGACTATGGCTGCACCTTC. It specifies CSVAGTDYGCTF.